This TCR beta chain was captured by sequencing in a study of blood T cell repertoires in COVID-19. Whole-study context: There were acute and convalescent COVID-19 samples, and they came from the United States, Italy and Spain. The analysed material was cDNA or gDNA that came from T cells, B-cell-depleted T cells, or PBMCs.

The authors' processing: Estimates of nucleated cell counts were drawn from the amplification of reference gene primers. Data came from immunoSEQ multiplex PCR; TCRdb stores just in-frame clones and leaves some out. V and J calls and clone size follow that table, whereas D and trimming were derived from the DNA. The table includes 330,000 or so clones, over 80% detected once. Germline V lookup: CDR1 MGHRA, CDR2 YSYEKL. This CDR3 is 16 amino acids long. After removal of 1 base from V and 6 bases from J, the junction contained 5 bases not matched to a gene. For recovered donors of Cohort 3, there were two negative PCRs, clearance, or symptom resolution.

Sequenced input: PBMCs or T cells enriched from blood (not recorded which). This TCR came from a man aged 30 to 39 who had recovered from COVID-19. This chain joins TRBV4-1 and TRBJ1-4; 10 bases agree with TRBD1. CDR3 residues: CASSQGLTGGYEKLFF. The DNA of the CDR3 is TGCGCCAGCAGCCAAGGCCTGACAGGGGGCTATGAAAAACTGTTTTTT.